These 5 T cell receptor beta chains share one sample of origin, sequenced in a study of T cells after yellow fever vaccination. TCRdb used MiXCR to reprocess the 5' RACE reads, holding one entry per CDR3 protein. The sample has about 170,000 distinct CDR3 sequences; about 11% are singletons. The material sequenced was CD8+ T cells sorted from PBMCs, taken 15 days after the yellow fever booster vaccination. These receptor sequences come from a man aged 18 to 35 who received the YFV17D yellow fever vaccine.

The rearrangement joins TRBV7-9 to TRBJ2-1; no clear D gene. Germline assignment: CDR1 SEHNR and CDR2 FQNEAQ (reference sequence). This CDR3 is 13 amino acids long. V gave up 2 bases and J gave up 5 bases, with 7 bases separating them. DNA of the CDR3: TGTGCCAGCAGCTTATATGGCAACAATGAGCAGTTCTTC. It specifies CASSLYGNNEQFF.

This clonotype was seen repeatedly, ten times or more. The V and J genes are TRBV7-8 and TRBJ2-7; D uncertain. Germline CDR1 SGHVS, CDR2 FQNEAQ. Trimming took off 6 bases at V and 4 bases at J, with 10 bases between the two ends. The CDR3 is 12 residues long. CDR3 sequence: CASSSVAYEQYF. The CDR3 nucleotides are TGTGCCAGCAGTTCAGTGGCTTACGAGCAGTACTTC.

This chain links TRBV14 with TRBJ2-7, with D uncertain. CDR3 size: 12 residues. Trimming took off 0 bases at V and 4 bases at J, with 4 bases between the two ends. Germline V gene lookup returns CDR1 SGHDN and CDR2 FVKESK. CDR3 amino acids: CASSQDAYEQYF. The CDR3 DNA reads TGTGCCAGCAGCCAAGACGCTTACGAGCAGTACTTC.

In its sample, this clonotype was seen many times. The chain links TRBV5-6 to TRBJ2-3, with TRBD2 matching over 10 bases. Germline CDR1 reads SGHDT; CDR2 reads YYEEEE. Trimming removed 1 base from V and 2 bases from J; junction bases left unmatched: 4. The CDR3 is 16 residues long. The CDR3 region has the DNA TGTGCCAGCAGCTTGTCTAGCGGGGGATACACAGATACGCAGTATTTT. Translation gives CASSLSSGGYTDTQYF.

The chain uses TRBV7-9 and TRBJ2-5, with unresolved D. The CDR3 loop spans 12 amino acids. In germline, CDR1 is SEHNR, CDR2 FQNEAQ (reference sequence). The V end was cut by 3 bases, the J end by 4 bases, with 6 bases between. In nucleotides, the CDR3 is TGTGCCAGCAGCTTGGGGATAGAGACCCAGTACTTC. Protein: CASSLGIETQYF.